This T cell receptor (beta chain) was sequenced in a study of blood T cell repertoires in COVID-19. Generated by immunoSEQ multiplex PCR, the TCRdb table keeps only in-frame clones and is missing some. This sample has fewer than 350,000 clones, with approximately 91% found just once. Germline loops: CDR1 KGHDR, CDR2 SFDVKD. V shed 5 bases and J 2 bases; nucleotides not matched to a gene: 8. CDR3 length equals 16 residues. Sequenced input: PBMCs or T cells enriched from blood (not recorded which). J is TRBJ2-1 and V is TRBV24-1, with TRBD2 matching over 7 bases. This TCR was recovered from a woman between 40 and 50 years old with acute COVID-19. In nucleotides, the CDR3 is TGTGCCACCAGTGGCCATACTAGCGCTACCTACAATGAGCAGTTCTTC. Translating it yields CATSGHTSATYNEQFF.